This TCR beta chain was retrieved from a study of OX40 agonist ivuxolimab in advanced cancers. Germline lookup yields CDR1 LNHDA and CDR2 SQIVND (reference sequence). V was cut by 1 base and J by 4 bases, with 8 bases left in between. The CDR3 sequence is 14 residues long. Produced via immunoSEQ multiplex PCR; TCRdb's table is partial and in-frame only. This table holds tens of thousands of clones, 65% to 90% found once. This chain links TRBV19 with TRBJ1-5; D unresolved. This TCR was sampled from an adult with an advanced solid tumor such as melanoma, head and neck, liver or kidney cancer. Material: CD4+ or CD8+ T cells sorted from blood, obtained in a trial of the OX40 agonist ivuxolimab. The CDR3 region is CASSIGAGNQPQHF. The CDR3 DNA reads TGTGCCAGTAGTATAGGAGCCGGAAATCAGCCCCAGCATTTT.